This T cell receptor (beta chain) was retrieved from a study of beta chain features in type 1 diabetes. Study findings and constraints: VDJ junctions from patients with type 1 diabetes contained fewer insertions and more deletions. It was not settled here whether HLA type affects TCRB rearrangement. TCRB CDR3s from Type 1 diabetes patients were moderately but significantly shorter in all four CD4+ subsets.

As every portion of the isolated RNA was reverse transcribed, the sequencing read expressed TCRB transcripts. Libraries were prepared by immunoSEQ multiplex PCR; TCRdb keeps only in-frame clonotypes and omits some of them. Here the sample spans hundreds of thousands of clones, 9.6% being singletons. This clone was recorded a few times. The antigen remains undetermined. V shed 3 bases and J 4 bases; nucleotides not matched to a gene: 0. The CDR3 is 13 residues long. Germline V CDR1 and CDR2: SGHNT, YYREEE (reference sequence). Sequencing was carried out using naive CD4+ T cells from blood. The TCR sequence derives from a woman aged 18-30 years in good health. This chain connects TRBV5-4 to TRBJ2-7, with TRBD2 identical over 11 bases. The CDR3 reads CASSSSGRYEQYF. CDR3 DNA: TGTGCCAGCAGCTCTAGCGGGAGGTACGAGCAGTACTTC.